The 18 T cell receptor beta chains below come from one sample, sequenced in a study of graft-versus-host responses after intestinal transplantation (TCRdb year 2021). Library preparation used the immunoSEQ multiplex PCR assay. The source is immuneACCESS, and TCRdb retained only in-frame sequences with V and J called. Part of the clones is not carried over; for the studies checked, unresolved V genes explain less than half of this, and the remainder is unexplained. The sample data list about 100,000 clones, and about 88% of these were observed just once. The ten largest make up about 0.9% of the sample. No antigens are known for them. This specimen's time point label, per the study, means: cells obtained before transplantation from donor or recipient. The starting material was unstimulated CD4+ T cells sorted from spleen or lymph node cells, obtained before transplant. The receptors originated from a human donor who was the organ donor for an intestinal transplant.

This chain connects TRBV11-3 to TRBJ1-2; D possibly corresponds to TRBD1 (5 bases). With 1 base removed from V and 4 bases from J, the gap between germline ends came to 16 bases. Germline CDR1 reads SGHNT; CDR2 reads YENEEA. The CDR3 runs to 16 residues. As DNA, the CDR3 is TGTGCCAGCAGCTTAGGCGGACAAGCCTCGAGCTATGGCTACACCTTC. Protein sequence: CASSLGGQASSYGYTF.

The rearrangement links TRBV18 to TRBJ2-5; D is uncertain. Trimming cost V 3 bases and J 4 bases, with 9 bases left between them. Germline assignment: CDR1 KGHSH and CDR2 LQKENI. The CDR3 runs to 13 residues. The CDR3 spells CASSPSLGETQYF. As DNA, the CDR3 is TGTGCCAGCTCACCTAGCCTAGGAGAGACCCAGTACTTC.

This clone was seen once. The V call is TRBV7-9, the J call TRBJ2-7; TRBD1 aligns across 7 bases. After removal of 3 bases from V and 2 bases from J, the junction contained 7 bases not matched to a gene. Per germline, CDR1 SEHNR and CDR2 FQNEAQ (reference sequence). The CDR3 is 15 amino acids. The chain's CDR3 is CASSFQQGSPYEQYF. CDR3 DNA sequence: TGTGCCAGCAGCTTCCAACAGGGGTCCCCCTACGAGCAGTACTTC.

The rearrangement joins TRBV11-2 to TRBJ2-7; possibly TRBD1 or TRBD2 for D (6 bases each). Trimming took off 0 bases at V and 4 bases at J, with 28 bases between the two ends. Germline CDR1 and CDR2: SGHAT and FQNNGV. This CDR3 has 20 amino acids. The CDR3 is CASSLDTIGSNWGASYEQYF. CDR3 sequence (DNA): TGTGCCAGCAGCTTAGATACGATTGGGTCGAATTGGGGGGCCAGTTACGAGCAGTACTTC.

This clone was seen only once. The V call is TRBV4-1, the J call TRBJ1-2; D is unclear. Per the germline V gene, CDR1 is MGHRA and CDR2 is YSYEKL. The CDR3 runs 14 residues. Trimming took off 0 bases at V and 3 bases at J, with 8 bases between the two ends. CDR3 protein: CASSQDAGYYGYTF. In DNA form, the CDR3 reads TGCGCCAGCAGCCAAGATGCGGGGTACTATGGCTACACCTTC.

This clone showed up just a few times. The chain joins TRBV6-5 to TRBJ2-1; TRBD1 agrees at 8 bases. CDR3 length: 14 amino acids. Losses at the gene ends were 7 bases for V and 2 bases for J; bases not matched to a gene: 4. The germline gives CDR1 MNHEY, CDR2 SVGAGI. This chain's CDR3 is CASTPGQAYNEQFF. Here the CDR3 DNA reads TGTGCCAGCACCCCGGGACAGGCCTACAATGAGCAGTTCTTC.

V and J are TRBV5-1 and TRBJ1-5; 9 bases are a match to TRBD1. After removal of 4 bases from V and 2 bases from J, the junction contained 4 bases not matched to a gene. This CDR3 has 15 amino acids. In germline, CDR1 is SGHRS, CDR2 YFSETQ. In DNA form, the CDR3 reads TGCGCCAGCAGCCGGACAGGGGAGGGCAATCAGCCCCAGCATTTT. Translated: CASSRTGEGNQPQHF. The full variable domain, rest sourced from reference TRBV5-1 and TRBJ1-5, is KAGVTQTPRYLIKTRGQQVTLSCSPISGHRSVSWYQQTPGQGLQFLFEYFSETQRNKGNFPGRFSGRQFSNSRSEMNVSTLELGDSALYLCASSRTGEGNQPQHFGDGTRLSIL.

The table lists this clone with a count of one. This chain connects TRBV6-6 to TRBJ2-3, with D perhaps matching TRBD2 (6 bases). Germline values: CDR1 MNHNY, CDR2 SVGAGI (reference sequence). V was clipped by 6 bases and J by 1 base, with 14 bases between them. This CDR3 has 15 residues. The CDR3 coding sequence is TGTGCCAGCAGGGATCGCGGGGCTGGCACAGATACGCAGTATTTT. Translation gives CASRDRGAGTDTQYF.

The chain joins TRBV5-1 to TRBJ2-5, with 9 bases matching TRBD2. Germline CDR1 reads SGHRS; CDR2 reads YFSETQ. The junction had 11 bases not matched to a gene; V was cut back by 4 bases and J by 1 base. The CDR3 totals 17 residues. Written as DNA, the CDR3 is TGCGCCAGCAGCCCCGTGGCGGCTAGCGGGGTCCAAGAGACCCAGTACTTC. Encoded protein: CASSPVAASGVQETQYF. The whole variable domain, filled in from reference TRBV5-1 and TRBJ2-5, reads KAGVTQTPRYLIKTRGQQVTLSCSPISGHRSVSWYQQTPGQGLQFLFEYFSETQRNKGNFPGRFSGRQFSNSRSEMNVSTLELGDSALYLCASSPVAASGVQETQYFGPGTRLLVL.

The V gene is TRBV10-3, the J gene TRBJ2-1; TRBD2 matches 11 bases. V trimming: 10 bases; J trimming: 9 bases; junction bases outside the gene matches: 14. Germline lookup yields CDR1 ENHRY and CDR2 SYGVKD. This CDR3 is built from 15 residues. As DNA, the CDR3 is TGTGCCACCCGGATTGGGCTAGCGGGGGGTCTTGAGCAGTTCTTC. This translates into CATRIGLAGGLEQFF.

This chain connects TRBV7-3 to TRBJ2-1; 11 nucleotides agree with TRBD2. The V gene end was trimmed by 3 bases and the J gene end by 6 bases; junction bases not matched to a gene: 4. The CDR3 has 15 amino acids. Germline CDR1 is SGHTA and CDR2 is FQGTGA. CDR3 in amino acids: CASSFSGGAFNEQFF. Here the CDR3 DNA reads TGTGCCAGCAGCTTTAGCGGGGGGGCTTTCAATGAGCAGTTCTTC.

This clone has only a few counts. The CDR3: CASTLNEKLFF. CDR3 DNA sequence: TGTGCCAGCACTCTAAATGAAAAACTGTTTTTT. The chain uses TRBV28 and TRBJ1-4; no firm D call. The CDR3 has 11 residues. Germline CDR1 and CDR2: MDHEN and SYDVKM. With 7 bases removed from V and 5 bases from J, the gap between germline ends came to 5 bases.

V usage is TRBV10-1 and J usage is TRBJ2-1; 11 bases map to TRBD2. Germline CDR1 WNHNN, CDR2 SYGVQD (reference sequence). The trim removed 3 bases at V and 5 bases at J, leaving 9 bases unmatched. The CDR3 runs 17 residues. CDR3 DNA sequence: TGCGCCAGCAGTGACGGGCTAGCGGGGGGTCCTAACAATGAGCAGTTCTTC. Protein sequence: CASSDGLAGGPNNEQFF.

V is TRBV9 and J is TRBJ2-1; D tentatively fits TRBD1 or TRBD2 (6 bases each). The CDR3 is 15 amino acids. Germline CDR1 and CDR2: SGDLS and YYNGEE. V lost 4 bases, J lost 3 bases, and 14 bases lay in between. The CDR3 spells CASSPRGDLYNEQFF. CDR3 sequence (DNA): TGTGCCAGCAGCCCAAGGGGGGACCTCTACAATGAGCAGTTCTTC.

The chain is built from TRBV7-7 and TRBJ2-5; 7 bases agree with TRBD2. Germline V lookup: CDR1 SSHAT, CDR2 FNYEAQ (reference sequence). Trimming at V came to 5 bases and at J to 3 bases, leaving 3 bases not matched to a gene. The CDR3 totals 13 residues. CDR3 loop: CASSVGTKETQYF. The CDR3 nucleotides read TGTGCCAGCAGCGTTGGGACTAAAGAGACCCAGTACTTC.

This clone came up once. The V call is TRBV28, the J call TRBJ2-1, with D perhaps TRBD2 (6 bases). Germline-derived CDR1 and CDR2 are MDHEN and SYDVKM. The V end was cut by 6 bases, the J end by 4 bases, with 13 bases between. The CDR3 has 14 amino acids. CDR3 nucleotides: TGTGCCAGCAGAGACGGGGGTAGGTACAATGAGCAGTTCTTC. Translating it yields CASRDGGRYNEQFF.

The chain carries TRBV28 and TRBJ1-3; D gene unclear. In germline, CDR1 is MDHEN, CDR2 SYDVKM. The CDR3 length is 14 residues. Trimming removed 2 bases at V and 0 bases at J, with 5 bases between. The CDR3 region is CASSLLHSGNTIYF. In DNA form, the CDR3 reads TGTGCCAGCAGTTTACTGCACTCTGGAAACACCATATATTTT.

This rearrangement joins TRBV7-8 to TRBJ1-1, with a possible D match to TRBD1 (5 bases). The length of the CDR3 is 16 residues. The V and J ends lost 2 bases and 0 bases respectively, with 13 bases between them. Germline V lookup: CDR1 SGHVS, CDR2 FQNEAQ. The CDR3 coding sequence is TGTGCCAGCAGCTTACCTCCGGGGCAGATGAACACTGAAGCTTTCTTT. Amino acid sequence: CASSLPPGQMNTEAFF.